The 13 T cell receptor beta chains below come from one sample, sequenced in a study of CD8 T cells in Susac syndrome. RNA in amounts of about 0.45 to 1 ug was reverse transcribed with random hexamers. One entry per CDR3 protein results from TCRdb running MiXCR on the immunoSEQ multiplex PCR reads. The repertoire holds about 130,000 distinct CDR3 sequences, with roughly 95% as singletons. Input material: CD4+ T cells from PBMCs. The receptor source for this set is a human donor in good health.

This chain uses TRBV20-1 with TRBJ1-5, with a possible D match to TRBD1 (5 bases). The CDR3 has 15 amino acids. The ends were cut back, 4 bases at V and 0 bases at J, with 13 bases in the middle. Germline lookup yields CDR1 DFQATT and CDR2 SNEGSKA (reference sequence). The CDR3 DNA sequence: TGCAGTGCTAAGCAGGGCGGCAGTAGCAATCAGCCCCAGCATTTT. Translated, it gives CSAKQGGSSNQPQHF.

The gene calls are TRBV5-6 and TRBJ2-6; D is possibly TRBD2 (6 bases). Trimming removed 7 bases at V and 0 bases at J, with 8 bases between. The CDR3 is 14 amino acids. In germline, CDR1 is SGHDT, CDR2 YYEEEE. The CDR3 nucleotides are TGTGCCAGCCTGGAGGGCTCTGGGGCCAACGTCCTGACTTTC. Protein product: CASLEGSGANVLTF.

This chain uses TRBV9 with TRBJ2-7; D is unresolved. CDR3 size: 16 residues. Germline V gene data show CDR1 as SGDLS and CDR2 as YYNGEE. Trimming cost V 0 bases and J 0 bases, with 13 bases left between them. In nucleotides, the CDR3 is TGTGCCAGCAGCGTAGTAAGTAGGCGGTCCTCCTACGAGCAGTACTTC. Translating gives CASSVVSRRSSYEQYF.

The chain couples TRBV28 to TRBJ2-7; TRBD2 matches at 9 bases. CDR1 and CDR2 from the germline V gene are MDHEN and SYDVKM. V trimming: 4 bases; J trimming: 5 bases; junction bases outside the gene matches: 0. The CDR3 is 12 amino acids. The CDR3 protein is CASSSSGNEQYF. Written as DNA, the CDR3 is TGTGCCAGCAGTTCTAGCGGGAACGAGCAGTACTTC.

The chain combines TRBV20-1 with TRBJ1-2; 7 positions match TRBD1. Germline CDR1 DFQATT, CDR2 SNEGSKA (reference sequence). The CDR3 spans 15 residues. The junction had 9 bases not matched to a gene; V was cut back by 0 bases and J by 5 bases. The CDR3 DNA follows: TGCAGTGCTAGAGAGGGAGGAGGGGGCGGTTATGGCTACACCTTC. Its protein is CSAREGGGGGYGYTF.

The genes are TRBV3-1 and TRBJ2-1; D uncertain. Looked up from germline, CDR1 is LGHDT and CDR2 is YNNKEL (reference sequence). CDR3 length equals 12 residues. The V end was cut by 1 base, the J end by 9 bases, with 7 bases between. As DNA, the CDR3 is TGTGCCAGCAGCCAAGGGACGGCTGAGCAGTTCTTC. Protein: CASSQGTAEQFF.

Concerning this clonotype itself: Its ends do not fully match the called genes, so a read error is possible. V and J are TRBV12-3 or TRBV12-4 and TRBJ2-5, with D possibly called TRBD1 or TRBD2 (5 bases each). The CDR3 consists of 13 residues. The DNA for the CDR3 is TGTGCCAGCAGCCCACTATTAGAGGGGACGCCGCACTTC. Its protein is CASSPLLEGTPHF.

The chain employs TRBV29-1 and TRBJ2-5, with 13 bases identical to TRBD2. The CDR3 runs to 16 residues. V shed 2 bases, J shed 5 bases, and the junction held 8 bases outside the gene matches. Germline CDR1 reads SQVTM; CDR2 reads ANQGSEA. DNA for the CDR3: TGCAGCGTTGAAACTAGCGGGGGGGGGATCGGGGAGACCCAGTACTTC. Translated, it gives CSVETSGGGIGETQYF. Full variable domain (rest looked up from reference TRBV29-1 and TRBJ2-5): SAVISQKPSRDICQRGTSLTIQCQVDSQVTMMFWYRQQPGQSLTLIATANQGSEATYESGFVIDKFPISRPNLTFSTLTVSNMSPEDSSIYLCSVETSGGGIGETQYFGPGTRLLVL.

This chain links TRBV28 with TRBJ2-5, with a tentative D call TRBD2 (6 bases). Germline-derived CDR1 and CDR2 are MDHEN and SYDVKM. V was pared by 6 bases and J by 5 bases, with 16 bases between. The CDR3 runs to 14 residues. CDR3 DNA: TGTGCCAGCAGGACGGGAGTGCGCGTGGAGACCCAGTACTTC. This translates into CASRTGVRVETQYF.

The V gene is TRBV20-1, the J gene TRBJ2-5; 9 nucleotides align to TRBD2. The germline gives CDR1 DFQATT, CDR2 SNEGSKA (reference sequence). This CDR3 has 16 residues. J was trimmed by 4 bases and V by 1 base; bases with no gene match: 10. The CDR3 region has the DNA TGCAGTGCTAGAGTAGCGGGAGAGGGTATGGGAGAGACCCAGTACTTC. It encodes CSARVAGEGMGETQYF.

This clonotype has a single count. The rearrangement links TRBV20-1 to TRBJ2-6; possible D gene TRBD1, 6 bases. Germline V lookup: CDR1 DFQATT, CDR2 SNEGSKA (reference sequence). CDR3 size: 15 residues. V gave up 5 bases and J gave up 4 bases, with 15 bases separating them. The CDR3 sequence: CSASAGTHGANVLTF. The DNA for the CDR3 is TGCAGTGCTTCAGCCGGGACACACGGGGCCAACGTCCTGACTTTC.

V usage is TRBV30 and J usage is TRBJ1-4; 9 positions agree with TRBD1. This CDR3 has 15 amino acids. Looked up from germline, CDR1 is GTSNPN and CDR2 is SVGIG (reference sequence). With V trimmed by 2 bases and J by 5 bases, 6 bases remained unmatched. Here the CDR3 DNA reads TGTGCCTGGAGTTCCCTCGACAGGGGGAATGAAAAACTGTTTTTT. Protein sequence: CAWSSLDRGNEKLFF.

The V call is TRBV7-2, the J call TRBJ1-1; D call uncertain. Germline-derived CDR1 and CDR2 are SGHTA and FQGNSA. The CDR3 totals 15 residues. V was trimmed by 5 bases and J by 2 bases, leaving 15 bases between them. CDR3 coding DNA: TGTGCCAGCAGCCGGGCTCCGGAACTTAACACTGAAGCTTTCTTT. Translation gives CASSRAPELNTEAFF.